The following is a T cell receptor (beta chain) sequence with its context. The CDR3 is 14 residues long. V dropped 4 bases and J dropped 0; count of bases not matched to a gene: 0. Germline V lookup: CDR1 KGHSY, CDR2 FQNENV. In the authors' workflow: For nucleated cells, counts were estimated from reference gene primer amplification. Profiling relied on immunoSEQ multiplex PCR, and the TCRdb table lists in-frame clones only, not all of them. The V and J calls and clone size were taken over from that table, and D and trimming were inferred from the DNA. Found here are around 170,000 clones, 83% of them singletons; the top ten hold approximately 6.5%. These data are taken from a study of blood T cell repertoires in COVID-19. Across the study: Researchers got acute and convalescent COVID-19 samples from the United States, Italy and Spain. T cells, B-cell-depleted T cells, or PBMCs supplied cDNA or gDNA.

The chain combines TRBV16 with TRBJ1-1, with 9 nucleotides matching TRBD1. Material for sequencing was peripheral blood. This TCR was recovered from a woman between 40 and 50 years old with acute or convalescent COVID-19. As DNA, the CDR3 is TGTGCCAGCAGCCGGGACAGGGTGAACACTGAAGCTTTCTTT. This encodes CASSRDRVNTEAFF.